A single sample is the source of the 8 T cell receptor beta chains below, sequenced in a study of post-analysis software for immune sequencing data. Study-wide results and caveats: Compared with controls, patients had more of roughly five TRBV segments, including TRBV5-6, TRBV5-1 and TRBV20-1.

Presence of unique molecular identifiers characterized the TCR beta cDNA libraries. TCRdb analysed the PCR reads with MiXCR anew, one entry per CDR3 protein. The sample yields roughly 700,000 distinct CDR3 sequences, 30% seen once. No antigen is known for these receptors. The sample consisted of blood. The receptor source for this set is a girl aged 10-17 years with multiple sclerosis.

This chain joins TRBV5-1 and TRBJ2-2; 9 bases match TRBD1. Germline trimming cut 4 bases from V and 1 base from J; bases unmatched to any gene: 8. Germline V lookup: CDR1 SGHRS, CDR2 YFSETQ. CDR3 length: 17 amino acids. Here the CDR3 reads CASSPRTGALNTGELFF. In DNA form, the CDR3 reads TGCGCCAGCAGCCCCCGGACAGGGGCCCTGAACACCGGGGAGCTGTTTTTT.

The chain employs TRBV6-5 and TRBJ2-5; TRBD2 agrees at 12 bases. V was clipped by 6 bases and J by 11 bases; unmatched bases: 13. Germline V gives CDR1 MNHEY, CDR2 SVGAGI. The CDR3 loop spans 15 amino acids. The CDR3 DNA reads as TGTGCCAGCAGGAAGAGACTAGCGGGAGTGACGGAGCAGTACTTC. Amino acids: CASRKRLAGVTEQYF.

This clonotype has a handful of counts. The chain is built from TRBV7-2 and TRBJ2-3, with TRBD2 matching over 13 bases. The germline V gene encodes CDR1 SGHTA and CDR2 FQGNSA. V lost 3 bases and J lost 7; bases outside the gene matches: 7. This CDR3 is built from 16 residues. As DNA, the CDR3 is TGTGCCAGCAGCTTTTCAGGGACTAGCGGGACCCATACGCAGTATTTT. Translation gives CASSFSGTSGTHTQYF.

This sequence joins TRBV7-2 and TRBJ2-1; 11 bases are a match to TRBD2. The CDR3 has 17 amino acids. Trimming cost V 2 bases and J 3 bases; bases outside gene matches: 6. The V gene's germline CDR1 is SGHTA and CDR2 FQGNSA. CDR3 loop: CASSLRGLAEIYNEQFF. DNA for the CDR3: TGTGCCAGCAGCTTACGGGGACTAGCGGAAATCTACAATGAGCAGTTCTTC.

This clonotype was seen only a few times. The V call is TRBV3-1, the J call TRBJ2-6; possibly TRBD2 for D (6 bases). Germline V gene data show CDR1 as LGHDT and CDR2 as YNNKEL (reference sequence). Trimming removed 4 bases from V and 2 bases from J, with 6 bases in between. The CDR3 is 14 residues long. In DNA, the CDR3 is TGTGCCAGCAGCCGGAGGGCTGGGGCCAACGTCCTGACTTTC. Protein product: CASSRRAGANVLTF.

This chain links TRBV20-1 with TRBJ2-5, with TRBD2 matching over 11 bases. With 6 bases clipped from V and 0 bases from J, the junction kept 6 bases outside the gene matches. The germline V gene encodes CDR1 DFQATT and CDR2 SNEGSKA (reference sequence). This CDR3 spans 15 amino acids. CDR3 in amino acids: CSAPIAGGYQETQYF. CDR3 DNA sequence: TGCAGTGCCCCAATAGCGGGGGGGTACCAAGAGACCCAGTACTTC.

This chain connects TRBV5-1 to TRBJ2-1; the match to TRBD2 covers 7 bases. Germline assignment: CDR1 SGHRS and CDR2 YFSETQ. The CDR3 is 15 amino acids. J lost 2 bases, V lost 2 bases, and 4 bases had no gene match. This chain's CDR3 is CASSFDGGTYNEQFF. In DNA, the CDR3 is TGCGCCAGCAGCTTCGACGGGGGGACCTACAATGAGCAGTTCTTC. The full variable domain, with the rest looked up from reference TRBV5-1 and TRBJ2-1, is KAGVTQTPRYLIKTRGQQVTLSCSPISGHRSVSWYQQTPGQGLQFLFEYFSETQRNKGNFPGRFSGRQFSNSRSEMNVSTLELGDSALYLCASSFDGGTYNEQFFGPGTRLTVL.

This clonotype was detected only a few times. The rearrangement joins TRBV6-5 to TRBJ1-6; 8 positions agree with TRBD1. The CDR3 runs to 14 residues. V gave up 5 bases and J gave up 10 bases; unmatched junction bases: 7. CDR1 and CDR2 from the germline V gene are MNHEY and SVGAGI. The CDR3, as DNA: TGTGCCAGCAGTCGACAGGGGTCGGGATCACCCCTCCACTTT. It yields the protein CASSRQGSGSPLHF.